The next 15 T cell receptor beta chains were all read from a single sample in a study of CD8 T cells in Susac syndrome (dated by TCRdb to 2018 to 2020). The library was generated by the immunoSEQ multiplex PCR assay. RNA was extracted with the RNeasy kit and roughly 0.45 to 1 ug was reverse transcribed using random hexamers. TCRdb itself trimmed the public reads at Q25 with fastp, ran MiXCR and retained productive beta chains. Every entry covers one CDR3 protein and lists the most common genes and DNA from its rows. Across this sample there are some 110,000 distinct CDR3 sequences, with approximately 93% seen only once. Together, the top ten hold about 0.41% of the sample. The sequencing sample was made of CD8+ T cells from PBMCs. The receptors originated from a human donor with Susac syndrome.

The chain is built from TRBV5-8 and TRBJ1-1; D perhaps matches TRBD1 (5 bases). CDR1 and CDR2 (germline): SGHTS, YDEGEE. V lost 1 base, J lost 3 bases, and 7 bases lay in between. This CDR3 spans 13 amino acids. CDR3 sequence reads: CASSLRQYTEAFF. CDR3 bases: TGTGCCAGCAGCTTGAGACAGTACACTGAAGCTTTCTTT.

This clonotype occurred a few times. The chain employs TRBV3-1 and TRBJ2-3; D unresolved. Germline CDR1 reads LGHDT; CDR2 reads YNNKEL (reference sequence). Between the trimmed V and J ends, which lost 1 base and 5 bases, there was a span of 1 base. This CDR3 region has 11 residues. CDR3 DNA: TGTGCCAGCAGCCAAGGAGATACGCAGTATTTT. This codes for CASSQGDTQYF.

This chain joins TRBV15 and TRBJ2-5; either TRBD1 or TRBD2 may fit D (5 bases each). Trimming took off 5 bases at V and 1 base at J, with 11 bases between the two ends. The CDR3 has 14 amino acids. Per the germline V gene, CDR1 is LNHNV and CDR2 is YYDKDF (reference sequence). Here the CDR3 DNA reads TGTGCCACCAGCCAAATGAGGGGCCAAGAGACCCAGTACTTC. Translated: CATSQMRGQETQYF.

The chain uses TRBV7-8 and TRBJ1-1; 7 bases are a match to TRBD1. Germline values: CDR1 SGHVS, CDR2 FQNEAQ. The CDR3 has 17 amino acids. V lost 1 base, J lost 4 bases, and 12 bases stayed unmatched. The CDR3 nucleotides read TGTGCCAGCAGCTTAGTAGACAGGGCACAGCGACTCACTGAAGCTTTCTTT. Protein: CASSLVDRAQRLTEAFF.

The CDR3 DNA reads TGTGCCAGCAGCCGGACTAGCGGGGGGCTTGACCGCTCCTACAATGAGCAGTTCTTC. This encodes CASSRTSGGLDRSYNEQFF. The chain links TRBV11-2 to TRBJ2-1, with 14 bases aligning to TRBD2. CDR3 length: 19 residues. Germline trimming cut 5 bases from V and 0 bases from J; bases unmatched to any gene: 9. The V gene's germline CDR1 is SGHAT and CDR2 FQNNGV.

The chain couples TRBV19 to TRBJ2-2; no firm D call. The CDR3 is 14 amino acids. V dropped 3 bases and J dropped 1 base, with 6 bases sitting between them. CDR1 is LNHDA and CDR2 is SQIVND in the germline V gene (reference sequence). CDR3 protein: CASSIVQNTGELFF. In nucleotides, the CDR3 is TGTGCCAGTAGTATCGTACAGAACACCGGGGAGCTGTTTTTT.

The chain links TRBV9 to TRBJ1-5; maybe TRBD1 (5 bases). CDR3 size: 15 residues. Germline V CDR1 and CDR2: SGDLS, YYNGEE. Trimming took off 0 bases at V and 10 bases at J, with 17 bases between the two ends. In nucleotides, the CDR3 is TGTGCCAGCAGCGTAGGGAACGAGGGTCAGGGACCCCAGCATTTT. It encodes CASSVGNEGQGPQHF. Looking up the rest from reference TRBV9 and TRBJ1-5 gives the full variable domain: DSGVTQTPKHLITATGQRVTLRCSPRSGDLSVYWYQQSLDQGLQFLIQYYNGEERAKGNILERFSAQQFPDLHSELNLSSLELGDSALYFCASSVGNEGQGPQHFGDGTRLSIL.

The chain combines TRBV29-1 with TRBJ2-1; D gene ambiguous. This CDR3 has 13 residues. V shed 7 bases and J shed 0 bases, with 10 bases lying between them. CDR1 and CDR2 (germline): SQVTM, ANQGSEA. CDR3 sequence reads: CSAEKSSYNEQFF. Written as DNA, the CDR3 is TGCAGCGCGGAGAAGAGCTCCTACAATGAGCAGTTCTTC.

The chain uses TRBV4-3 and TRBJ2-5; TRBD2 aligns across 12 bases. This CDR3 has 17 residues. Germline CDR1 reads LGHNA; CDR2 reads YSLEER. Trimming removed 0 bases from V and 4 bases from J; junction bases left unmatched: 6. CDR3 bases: TGCGCCAGCAGCCAAGATTCCGGGACTAGCGGGTTAGAGACCCAGTACTTC. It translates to CASSQDSGTSGLETQYF.

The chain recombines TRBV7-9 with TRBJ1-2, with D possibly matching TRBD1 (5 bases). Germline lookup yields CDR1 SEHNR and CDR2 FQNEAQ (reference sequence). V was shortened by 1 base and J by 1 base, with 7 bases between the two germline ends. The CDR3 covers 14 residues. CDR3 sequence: CASSLGGFNYGYTF. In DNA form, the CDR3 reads TGTGCCAGCAGCTTAGGGGGGTTTAACTATGGCTACACCTTC.

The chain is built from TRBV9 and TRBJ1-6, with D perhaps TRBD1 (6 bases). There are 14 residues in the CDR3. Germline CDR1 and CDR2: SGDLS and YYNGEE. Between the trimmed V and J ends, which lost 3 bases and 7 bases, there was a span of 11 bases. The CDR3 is CASSAGATNSPLHF. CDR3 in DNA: TGTGCCAGCAGCGCGGGGGCAACGAATTCACCCCTCCACTTT.

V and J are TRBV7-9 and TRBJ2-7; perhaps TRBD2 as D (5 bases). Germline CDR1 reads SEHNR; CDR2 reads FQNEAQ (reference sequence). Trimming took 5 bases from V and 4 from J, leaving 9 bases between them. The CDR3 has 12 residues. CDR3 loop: CASSGRPYEQYF. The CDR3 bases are TGTGCCAGCAGCGGGAGACCATACGAGCAGTACTTC.

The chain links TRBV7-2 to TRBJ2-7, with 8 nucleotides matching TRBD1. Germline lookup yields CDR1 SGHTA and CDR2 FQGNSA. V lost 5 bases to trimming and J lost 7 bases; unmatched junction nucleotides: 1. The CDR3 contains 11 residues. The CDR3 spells CASSHRGEQYF. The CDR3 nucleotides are TGTGCCAGCAGCCACAGGGGGGAGCAGTACTTC.

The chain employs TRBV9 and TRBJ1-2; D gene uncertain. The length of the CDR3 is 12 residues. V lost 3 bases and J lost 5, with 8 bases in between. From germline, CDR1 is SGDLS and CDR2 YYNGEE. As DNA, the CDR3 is TGTGCCAGCAGCGCGCGACCGTATGGCTACACCTTC. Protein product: CASSARPYGYTF.

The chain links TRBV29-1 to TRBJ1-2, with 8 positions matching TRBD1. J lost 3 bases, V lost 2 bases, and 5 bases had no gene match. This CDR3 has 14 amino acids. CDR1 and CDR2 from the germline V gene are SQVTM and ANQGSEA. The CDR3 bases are TGCAGCGTTGAACTGGCAGGGGGCCACTATGGCTACACCTTC. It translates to CSVELAGGHYGYTF. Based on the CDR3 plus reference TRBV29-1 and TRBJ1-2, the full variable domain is SAVISQKPSRDICQRGTSLTIQCQVDSQVTMMFWYRQQPGQSLTLIATANQGSEATYESGFVIDKFPISRPNLTFSTLTVSNMSPEDSSIYLCSVELAGGHYGYTFGSGTRLTVV.